Sequencing of this TCR beta chain was carried out in a study of identical twins. General study results and limits: Invariant T cells like MAIT and iNKT could partly confound the zero-insertion analyses.

It was template switching that added a universal primer site, and there were unique molecular identifiers on the cDNA. TCRdb ran MiXCR on the 5' RACE reads and lists one entry per CDR3 protein. The top ten hold about 0.3% of the sample, which has some 1,700,000 distinct CDR3 sequences, roughly 35% seen once. Notes on this clonotype: Its antigen is still unknown.

This sequence was found in a newborn girl in good health. Sequenced material: cord blood.

The CDR3 DNA reads TGTGCCACCAGCAGAGAAAGGCCAAACTACGAGCAGTACTTC. Protein sequence: CATSRERPNYEQYF. The chain is built from TRBV15 and TRBJ2-5, with D uncertain. The J call may be wrong; the DNA end is better matched by TRBJ2-7. The CDR3 extends over 14 amino acids. The germline CDR1 and CDR2 sequences are LNHNV and YYDKDF (reference sequence).